Listed below are T cell receptor beta chains from one sample, sequenced in a study of CDR3 diversity in severe acne. TCRdb analysed the PCR reads with MiXCR anew, one entry per CDR3 protein. The sample consists of about 90,000 distinct CDR3 sequences, roughly 49% of them appearing once. Source material: blood. These receptors were collected from a male donor with severe acne vulgaris. CDR3s include the opening cysteine and the closing phenylalanine or tryptophan. The D gene is left open where the match is weak. Clone sizes are given selectively: once, few, many, or a class where the clone is expanded.

clone_size j_call d_call v_call cdr3_nt cdr3_aa
NA TRBJ2-3 TRBD1 TRBV10-2 TGCGCCAGCAGTGAGGGCATAGACCCGGGACAGGGGTACACAGATGCGCAGTATTTT CASSEGIDPGQGYTDAQYF
few TRBJ2-1 NA TRBV20-1 TGCAGTGCTAGAGATAGTTATACCCCGGGAGATGAGCAGTTCTTC CSARDSYTPGDEQFF
NA TRBJ1-4 TRBD1 TRBV5-1 TGCGCCAGCAGCTTGACAGGGGACAGCAATGAAAAACTGTTTTTT CASSLTGDSNEKLFF
NA TRBJ1-3 NA TRBV7-9 TGTGCCAGCAGCTTCTCCACCATATATTTT CASSFSTIYF
many TRBJ2-7 NA TRBV25-1 TGTGCCAGCAGTGAAGGGTACGAGCAGTACTTC CASSEGYEQYF
few TRBJ2-2 NA TRBV6-6 TGTGCCAGCAGTTCTACAGGCACCGGGGAGCTGTTTTTT CASSSTGTGELFF
many TRBJ1-6 NA TRBV10-3 TGTGCCATCAGTGGCCTGGATAATTCACCCCTCCACTTT CAISGLDNSPLHF
few TRBJ2-3 NA TRBV7-3 TGTGCCAGCAGCTTATCAATAGTTGGGACAGATACGCAGTATTTT CASSLSIVGTDTQYF
NA TRBJ2-5 NA TRBV20-1 TGCACCGGGGAGACCCAGTACTTC CTGETQYF
NA TRBJ1-3 TRBD1 TRBV13 TGTGCCAGCAGCTTGGGCAGGGGGAACACCATATATTTT CASSLGRGNTIYF
NA TRBJ2-7 NA TRBV28 TGTGCCAGCAGTATCGCCGGGACCACCTACGAGCAGTACTTC CASSIAGTTYEQYF
many TRBJ1-4 NA TRBV10-2 TGCGCCAGCAGGGACACAACTAATGAAAAACTGTTTTTT CASRDTTNEKLFF
NA TRBJ2-7 TRBD1 TRBV11-3 TGTGCCAGCAGCCCGGGACAGCCCCCCCCGTACTTC CASSPGQPPPYF
few TRBJ2-3 NA TRBV6-1 TGTGCCAGCAGTGAATCTTACGGGAGAGTAACAGATACGCAGTATTTT CASSESYGRVTDTQYF
NA TRBJ2-7 NA TRBV15 TGTGCCACCAGCAGTGAAACCCCCTTTCCGGGGGTCGAGCAGTACTTC CATSSETPFPGVEQYF
NA TRBJ2-7 TRBD1 TRBV7-9 TGTGCCCGACCGGGACAGGGGAACTACGAGCAGTACTTC CARPGQGNYEQYF
NA TRBJ1-2 TRBD1 TRBV29-1 TGCAGCGTTGAAGCTCCAACCGGGACAGGGGGCGTCGCTAACTATGGCTACACCTTC CSVEAPTGTGGVANYGYTF